The text below deals with one TCR beta chain. Adult Caucasians living in Nashville, Tennessee made up all of the donors. The CDR3 spans 15 residues. Germline V gene sequence: CDR1 LNHDA, CDR2 SQIVND (reference sequence). V was clipped by 8 bases and J by 5 bases; unmatched bases: 13. These data come from a study of shared clonotypes between healthy human individuals. The quantity of DNA used in unsorted PBMC replicate PCRs was approximately 300 ng, corresponding to about 30,000 T cell genomes. The sequenced material, unsorted PBMC DNA, was run on ten immunoSEQ deep assay plates. TCRdb keeps only in-frame clones here, not all; method: immunoSEQ multiplex PCR. The sample lists hundreds of thousands of clones, around three quarters occurring once.

The TCR was taken from a woman aged 40-49 years in good health. Some clones in this sample may be carry-over from other donors' samples. The sample comprised PBMCs. The V gene is TRBV19, the J gene TRBJ2-3; 7 bases are a match to TRBD2. CDR3 amino acids: CASSRDGRAIDTQYF. In nucleotides, the CDR3 is TGTGCCAGTTCCCGTGATGGGAGGGCCATAGATACGCAGTATTTT. The full variable domain, with the rest looked up from reference TRBV19 and TRBJ2-3, is DGGITQSPKYLFRKEGQNVTLSCEQNLNHDAMYWYRQDPGQGLRLIYYSQIVNDFQKGDIAEGYSVSREKKESFPLTVTSAQKNPTAFYLCASSRDGRAIDTQYFGPGTRLTVL.